These 22 T cell receptor beta chains originate from one sample sequenced in a study of T cell responses to AZD1222 COVID-19 vaccine. The data were produced by immunoSEQ multiplex PCR, yet TCRdb's version contains in-frame clones alone and is incomplete. The sample has roughly 140,000 clones; under 90% are singletons. Sequencing was performed on peripheral blood, taken 28 days after the second AZD1222 dose. These receptors came from an adult who received the AZD1222 COVID-19 vaccine.

This chain connects TRBV25-1 to TRBJ2-7, with D tentatively TRBD1 (6 bases). Germline V gene data show CDR1 as MGHDK and CDR2 as SYGVNS. V lost 6 bases, J lost 0 bases, and 18 bases lay in between. This CDR3 is built from 16 residues. CDR3 in DNA: TGTGCCAGCAGGGCTCCCGGGGTAGGGGGCTCCTACGAGCAGTACTTC. Translating gives CASRAPGVGGSYEQYF.

The chain joins TRBV3-1 (or the pseudogene TRBV3-2) to TRBJ1-2; TRBD1 aligns across 7 bases. Trimming took 3 bases from V and 7 from J; bases not matched to a gene: 8. The CDR3 is 14 amino acids. Germline CDR1 reads LGHDT; CDR2 reads YNNKEL (reference sequence). The CDR3 sequence is CASSQNQGVGGYTF. The CDR3 DNA is TGTGCCAGCAGCCAGAACCAGGGGGTTGGTGGCTACACCTTC.

The J gene is TRBJ2-1, the V gene TRBV19, with 9 bases lining up with TRBD2. Trimming cost V 3 bases and J 0 bases; bases outside gene matches: 9. The CDR3 covers 18 residues. The germline CDR1 and CDR2 sequences are LNHDA and SQIVND (reference sequence). For the CDR3, the DNA is TGTGCCAGTAGTATGGAGGGACTAGCCTACAGCTCCTACAATGAGCAGTTCTTC. This gives the protein CASSMEGLAYSSYNEQFF.

The rearrangement uses TRBV5-1 and TRBJ1-1; 8 nucleotides agree with TRBD1. This CDR3 is built from 15 residues. V was pared by 1 base and J by 3 bases, with 5 bases of the junction left unmatched. Per germline, CDR1 SGHRS and CDR2 YFSETQ. Here the CDR3 reads CASSLLPQGDTEAFF. The CDR3 DNA is TGCGCCAGCAGCTTGTTACCACAGGGGGACACTGAAGCTTTCTTT.

The chain uses TRBV30 and TRBJ1-3; no clear D gene. Germline assignment: CDR1 GTSNPN and CDR2 SVGIG (reference sequence). This CDR3 region has 13 residues. V lost 2 bases and J 3 bases, leaving 8 bases between the germline ends. CDR3 amino acids: CAWSSGGGNTIYF. CDR3 sequence (DNA): TGTGCCTGGAGTTCGGGCGGTGGAAACACCATATATTTT.

The genes are TRBV5-1 and TRBJ1-6, with 9 bases matching TRBD1. J was trimmed by 7 bases and V by 0 bases; bases with no gene match: 2. Germline loops: CDR1 SGHRS, CDR2 YFSETQ. The CDR3 is 15 residues long. Here the CDR3 DNA reads TGCGCCAGCAGCTTGGGGGACAGGGAAAATTCACCCCTCCACTTT. Its translation: CASSLGDRENSPLHF.

The chain combines TRBV6-5 with TRBJ2-3, with a tentative D call TRBD1 (6 bases). The CDR3 contains 15 residues. Trimming shortened V by 4 bases and J by 5 bases, and 16 bases separated the two germline ends. Germline CDR1 and CDR2: MNHEY and SVGAGI. For the CDR3, the DNA is TGTGCCAGCAGTTTTGGTGGGGGCAGAGGAGATACGCAGTATTTT. This codes for CASSFGGGRGDTQYF.

The J gene is TRBJ2-1, the V gene TRBV7-2; unclear D gene. The germline gives CDR1 SGHTA, CDR2 FQGNSA. The V end was cut by 0 bases, the J end by 11 bases, with 20 bases between. The CDR3 spans 16 residues. The CDR3 bases are TGTGCCAGCAGCTTAGCCCGTGGCCGTATGAAGGTGCAGCAGTTCTTC. It encodes CASSLARGRMKVQQFF.

This clone was recorded once. The gene calls are TRBV4-2 and TRBJ2-3, with unresolved D. Germline V gene data show CDR1 as LGHNA and CDR2 as YNFKEQ. The CDR3 extends over 14 amino acids. The V gene lost 0 bases and the J gene lost 4 bases, with 8 bases spanning the gap. The CDR3 here is CASSQDVAADTQYF. The CDR3 DNA reads as TGTGCCAGCAGCCAAGATGTCGCGGCAGATACGCAGTATTTT.

This chain uses TRBV4-1 with TRBJ1-4; D is unresolved. V lost 0 bases and J lost 0, with 11 bases in between. In germline, CDR1 is MGHRA, CDR2 YSYEKL. The CDR3 is 17 amino acids. The CDR3, as DNA: TGCGCCAGCAGCCAAGAATCATGGGGTGCAACTAATGAAAAACTGTTTTTT. Protein product: CASSQESWGATNEKLFF.

CDR3 nucleotide sequence: TGTGCCAGTAGTATAGCGTCTACGTCTGGGCAGTACTTC. Protein product: CASSIASTSGQYF. This rearrangement joins TRBV19 to TRBJ2-7; no clear D gene. V was trimmed by 1 base and J by 9 bases, leaving 13 bases between them. This CDR3 has 13 residues. In germline, CDR1 is LNHDA, CDR2 SQIVND (reference sequence).

This sequence joins TRBV28 and TRBJ2-7; TRBD2 aligns across 10 bases. The CDR3 extends over 14 amino acids. Looked up from germline, CDR1 is MDHEN and CDR2 is SYDVKM. V was clipped by 2 bases and J by 7 bases; unmatched bases: 5. The CDR3, as DNA: TGTGCCAGCAGTTTACTAGCGGGAGCCGTAGAGCAGTACTTC. This gives the protein CASSLLAGAVEQYF.

V and J are TRBV5-1 and TRBJ2-5; 7 bases align to TRBD2. The length of the CDR3 is 14 residues. Unmatched junction bases numbered 6, after V lost 5 bases and J lost 2 bases. The germline CDR1 and CDR2 sequences are SGHRS and YFSETQ. The CDR3 loop is CASRTSLRQETQYF. Written as DNA, the CDR3 is TGCGCCAGCAGGACTAGCTTGAGGCAAGAGACCCAGTACTTC.

This clone was observed a single time. The rearrangement joins TRBV5-8 to TRBJ1-2; 12 nucleotides align to TRBD1. The junction had 3 bases not matched to a gene; V was cut back by 3 bases and J by 6 bases. Germline CDR1 and CDR2: SGHTS and YDEGEE. The CDR3 consists of 14 residues. The CDR3 protein is CASSWDRGRDGYTF. As DNA, the CDR3 is TGTGCCAGCAGCTGGGACAGGGGGCGCGATGGCTACACCTTC.

This clone was seen a few times. This same CDR3 is encoded by further DNA sequences in the sample. The rearrangement links TRBV7-3 to TRBJ2-2; unclear D gene. V was shortened by 5 bases and J by 0 bases, with 1 base between the two germline ends. The CDR3 is 12 amino acids. The germline V gene has CDR1 SGHTA and CDR2 FQGTGA. CDR3 sequence reads: CASSPNTGELFF. DNA of the CDR3: TGTGCCAGCAGCCCGAACACCGGGGAGCTGTTTTTT.

The chain couples TRBV6-5 to TRBJ1-2; 9 nucleotides match TRBD1. Trimming at V came to 4 bases and at J to 4 bases, leaving 4 bases not matched to a gene. The CDR3 runs to 14 residues. Germline V gene sequence: CDR1 MNHEY, CDR2 SVGAGI. The CDR3 sequence: CASSLGDRAYGYTF. Written as DNA, the CDR3 is TGTGCCAGCAGTTTAGGGGACAGGGCCTATGGCTACACCTTC.

This chain joins TRBV12-5 and TRBJ2-3; 8 positions agree with TRBD2. After removal of 9 bases from V and 0 bases from J, the junction contained 8 bases not matched to a gene. Germline CDR1 is LGHNT and CDR2 is FRNRAP. The CDR3 is 15 residues long. The CDR3 loop is CASKRAGGSTDTQYF. CDR3 DNA: TGTGCTAGCAAACGGGCGGGGGGAAGCACAGATACGCAGTATTTT.

The DNA for the CDR3 is TGTGCCAGCAGTTTTTTAGTCGACAGGGGCAAGGAAAAACTGTTTTTT. This sequence encodes CASSFLVDRGKEKLFF. The rearrangement links TRBV28 to TRBJ1-4, with 8 bases matching TRBD1. Unmatched junction bases numbered 11, after V lost 3 bases and J lost 8 bases. Germline V lookup: CDR1 MDHEN, CDR2 SYDVKM. CDR3 size: 16 residues.

The chain carries TRBV7-8 and TRBJ1-6; D not resolved. Germline V CDR1 and CDR2: SGHVS, FQNEAQ. The CDR3 length is 15 residues. V lost 5 bases, J lost 7 bases, and 15 bases lay in between. The CDR3 region is CASSALPQINSPLHF. CDR3 nucleotides: TGTGCCAGCAGCGCCCTCCCCCAAATAAATTCACCCCTCCACTTT.

The rearrangement links TRBV10-1 to TRBJ2-5; 10 bases line up with TRBD1. The trim removed 3 bases at V and 2 bases at J, leaving 9 bases unmatched. Germline loops: CDR1 WNHNN, CDR2 SYGVQD (reference sequence). The CDR3 has 17 amino acids. CDR3 in amino acids: CASSEGTGVAGQETQYF. The CDR3 nucleotides read TGCGCCAGCAGTGAAGGGACAGGGGTCGCGGGACAAGAGACCCAGTACTTC.

This clone has more than one count but fewer than ten. The V call is TRBV2, the J call TRBJ1-4; 9 nucleotides match TRBD1. Germline V gene lookup returns CDR1 SNHLY and CDR2 FYNNEI. This CDR3 has 14 residues. Losses at the gene ends were 10 bases for V and 5 bases for J; bases not matched to a gene: 8. The DNA for the CDR3 is TGTGCCACCGTCGGGACAGGGCCAAATGAAAAACTGTTTTTT. Translated, it gives CATVGTGPNEKLFF.

The chain employs TRBV7-6 and TRBJ1-4; tentatively, D is TRBD1 (5 bases). This CDR3 has 15 residues. CDR1 and CDR2 (germline): SGHVS, FNYEAQ. Trimming removed 1 base from V and 3 bases from J, with 9 bases in between. This CDR3 is CASSLGTRSNEKLFF. CDR3 sequence (DNA): TGTGCCAGCAGCTTAGGGACACGCTCTAATGAAAAACTGTTTTTT.